This T cell receptor (beta chain) is from a study of T cell repertoires in cytomegalovirus infection. Study background: Researchers turned to recently identified HLA-C-restricted CMV epitopes as well as well-studied HLA-B-restricted ones. Both CMV infection and a matching HLA type were indicated by public TCR beta signatures. Regarding the study as a whole: There were HLA-C-restricted CMV-specific TCR beta clonotypes dominating the ex vivo response. Carriers of CMV and the relevant HLA type were discriminated by public TCR beta frequency.

A single record per CDR3 protein comes from TCRdb applying MiXCR to the reads. In the table there are approximately 470,000 distinct CDR3 sequences, approximately 40% of which are singletons. Worth noting for this clonotype: As yet, its antigen is unknown.

The CDR3 totals 14 residues. V shed 4 bases and J shed 7 bases, with 15 bases lying between them. CDR1 and CDR2 (germline): SGHTA, FQGNSA. This clonotype was sampled from a human donor in good health (CMV status not recorded). Some clones in this sample may be carry-over from other donors' samples. This specimen consisted of cultured PBMCs, obtained from culture after CMV antigen stimulation. The chain has TRBV7-2 and TRBJ2-3; perhaps TRBD1 as D (6 bases). CDR3 loop: CASSWGRQDNTQYF. In DNA form, the CDR3 reads TGTGCCAGCAGCTGGGGGCGCCAGGATAATACGCAGTATTTT. Full variable domain (remainder filled in from reference TRBV7-2 and TRBJ2-3): GAGVSQSPSNKVTEKGKDVELRCDPISGHTALYWYRQSLGQGLEFLIYFQGNSAPDKSGLPSDRFSAERTGGSVSTLTIQRTQQEDSAVYLCASSWGRQDNTQYFGPGTRLTVL.